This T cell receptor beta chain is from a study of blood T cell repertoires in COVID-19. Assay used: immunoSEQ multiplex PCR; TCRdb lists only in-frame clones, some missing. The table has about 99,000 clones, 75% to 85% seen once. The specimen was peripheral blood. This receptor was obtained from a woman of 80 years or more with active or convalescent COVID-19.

The CDR3 loop is CASSLGEPQGMDGYTF. In DNA form, the CDR3 reads TGTGCCAGCAGCTTAGGGGAACCACAGGGTATGGATGGCTACACCTTC. This rearrangement joins TRBV7-9 to TRBJ1-2; D might be TRBD1 (6 bases). Per germline, CDR1 SEHNR and CDR2 FQNEAQ (reference sequence). The CDR3 has 16 amino acids. Between the trimmed V and J ends, which lost 1 base and 6 bases, there was a span of 18 bases. Looking up the rest from reference TRBV7-9 and TRBJ1-2 gives the full variable domain: DTGVSQNPRHKITKRGQNVTFRCDPISEHNRLYWYRQTLGQGPEFLTYFQNEAQLEKSRLLSDRFSAERPKGSFSTLEIQRTEQGDSAMYLCASSLGEPQGMDGYTFGSGTRLTVV.